This T cell receptor (beta chain) is drawn from a study of blood T cell repertoires in COVID-19. Whole-study context: There were acute and convalescent COVID-19 samples, and they came from the United States, Italy and Spain.

Original analysis: Amplified reference gene primers provided the basis for estimating nucleated cell counts. Data came from immunoSEQ multiplex PCR; TCRdb stores just in-frame clones and leaves some out. For V, J and clone size, that table is used; D and trimming come from the DNA. The data show tens of thousands of clones, with about nine tenths seen just once and roughly 2% held by the top ten. Germline V lookup: CDR1 LNHDA, CDR2 SQIVND (reference sequence). This CDR3 region has 18 residues. The J segment lost 6 bases and the V segment lost 1 base, leaving 13 bases of the junction unmatched. The V gene is TRBV19, the J gene TRBJ2-1; 9 bases match TRBD2. The sequence came from a woman between 50 and 59 years old in a cohort sampled during active COVID-19. The specimen was peripheral blood. This CDR3 reads CASSIGWRGRATSNEQFF. In DNA form, the CDR3 reads TGTGCCAGTAGTATAGGATGGCGCGGGAGGGCGACGAGCAATGAGCAGTTCTTC.